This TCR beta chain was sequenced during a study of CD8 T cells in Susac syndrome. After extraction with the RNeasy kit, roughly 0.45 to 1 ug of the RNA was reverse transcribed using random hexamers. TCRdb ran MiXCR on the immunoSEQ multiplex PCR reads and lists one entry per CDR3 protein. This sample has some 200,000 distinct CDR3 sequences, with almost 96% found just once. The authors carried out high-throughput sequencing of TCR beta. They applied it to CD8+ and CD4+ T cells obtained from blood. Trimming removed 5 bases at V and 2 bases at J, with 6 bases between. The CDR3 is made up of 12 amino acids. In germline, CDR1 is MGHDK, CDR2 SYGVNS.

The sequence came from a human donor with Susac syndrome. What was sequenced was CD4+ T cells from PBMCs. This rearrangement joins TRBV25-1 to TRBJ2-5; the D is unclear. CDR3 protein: CASSFRQETQYF. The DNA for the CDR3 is TGTGCCAGCAGTTTTCGACAAGAGACCCAGTACTTC.